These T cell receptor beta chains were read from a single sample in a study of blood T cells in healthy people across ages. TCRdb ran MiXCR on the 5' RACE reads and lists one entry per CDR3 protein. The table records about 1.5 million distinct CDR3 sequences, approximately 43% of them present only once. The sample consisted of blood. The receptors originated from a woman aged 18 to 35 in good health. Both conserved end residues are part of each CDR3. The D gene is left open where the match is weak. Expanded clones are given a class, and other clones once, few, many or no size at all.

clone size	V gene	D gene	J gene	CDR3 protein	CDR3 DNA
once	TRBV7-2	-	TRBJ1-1	CASSSSYRGTEAFF	TGTGCCAGCAGCTCGAGTTATCGGGGCACTGAAGCTTTCTTT
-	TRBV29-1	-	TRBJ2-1	CSVGRISEQFF	TGCAGCGTGGGGCGTATCAGTGAGCAGTTCTTC
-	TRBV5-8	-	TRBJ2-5	CASGVSVGRYVEQYF	TGTGCCAGCGGGGTTAGCGTTGGAAGATACGTTGAGCAGTACTTC
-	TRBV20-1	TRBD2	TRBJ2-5	CSVQQHGREETQYF	TGCAGTGTTCAACAACACGGGAGGGAAGAGACCCAGTACTTC
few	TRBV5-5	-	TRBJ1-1	CAGSFGPEPGEAFF	TGTGCCGGCAGCTTTGGGCCGGAACCAGGGGAAGCTTTCTTT
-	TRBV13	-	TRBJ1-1	CASSGDPVDTEAFF	TGTGCCAGCAGCGGTGACCCAGTGGACACTGAAGCTTTCTTT
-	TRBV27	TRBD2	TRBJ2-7	CASSPLTSGGLSYEQYF	TGTGCCAGCAGTCCACTGACTAGCGGGGGGCTCTCCTACGAGCAGTACTTC
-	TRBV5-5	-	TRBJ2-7	CASSFTPSASSYEQYF	TGTGCCAGCAGCTTCACCCCCAGCGCGAGCTCCTACGAGCAGTACTTC
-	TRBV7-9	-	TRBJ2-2	CASSFSSSRLVGELFF	TGTGCCAGCAGCTTTAGTTCATCTCGTCTGGTAGGGGAGCTGTTTTTT
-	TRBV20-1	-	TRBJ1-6	CSARDSEDSPLHF	TGCAGTGCTAGAGATTCGGAGGATTCACCCCTCCACTTT
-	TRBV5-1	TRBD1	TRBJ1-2	CASSFAQGGYGYTF	TGCGCCAGCAGCTTTGCCCAGGGGGGCTATGGCTACACCTTC
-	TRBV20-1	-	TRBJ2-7	CSARKPNEQYF	TGTAGTGCTCGGAAGCCCAACGAGCAGTACTTC
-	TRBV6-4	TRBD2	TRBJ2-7	CASSRTSETYEQYF	TGTGCCAGCAGTAGGACTAGCGAGACCTACGAGCAGTACTTC
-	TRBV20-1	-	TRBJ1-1	CSAPDLGDTEAFF	TGCAGTGCTCCGGACCTCGGGGACACTGAAGCTTTCTTT
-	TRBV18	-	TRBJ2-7	CASSPERIYEQYF	TGTGCCAGCTCACCAGAACGGATCTACGAGCAGTACTTC
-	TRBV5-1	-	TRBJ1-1	CASSFETANTEAFF	TGCGCCAGCAGCTTCGAGACAGCGAACACTGAAGCTTTCTTT
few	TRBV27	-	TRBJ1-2	CASSADSAGYGYTF	TGTGCCAGCAGTGCGGACAGCGCTGGGTATGGCTACACCTTC
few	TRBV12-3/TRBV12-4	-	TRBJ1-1	CASSNSVGNTEAFF	TGTGCCAGCAGTAACTCGGTGGGGAACACTGAAGCTTTCTTT
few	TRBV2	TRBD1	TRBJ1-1	CASSLGSNRGAFF	TGTGCCAGCAGCCTTGGATCGAACAGGGGAGCTTTCTTT
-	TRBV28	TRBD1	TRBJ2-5	CASSTRQGYQETQYF	TGTGCCAGCAGTACCAGACAGGGGTACCAAGAGACCCAGTACTTC
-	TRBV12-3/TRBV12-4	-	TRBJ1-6	CASSSPMDGLRSSPLHF	TGTGCCAGCAGTTCCCCGATGGACGGACTTAGGAGTTCACCCCTCCACTTT
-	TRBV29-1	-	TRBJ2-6	CSVSGVGGANVLTF	TGCAGCGTTTCAGGGGTAGGTGGGGCCAACGTCCTGACTTTC
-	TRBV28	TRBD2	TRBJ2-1	CASTLVPGLAGGPDNEQFF	TGTGCCAGCACCCTCGTACCGGGACTAGCGGGAGGGCCGGACAATGAGCAGTTCTTC
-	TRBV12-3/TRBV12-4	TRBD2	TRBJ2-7	CASSRGLVYMPYNEQYF	TGTGCCAGCAGCCGAGGACTAGTTTATATGCCCTACAATGAGCAGTACTTC
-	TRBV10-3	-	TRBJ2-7	CAISESKGAYEQYF	TGTGCCATCAGTGAGTCGAAAGGCGCCTACGAGCAGTACTTC
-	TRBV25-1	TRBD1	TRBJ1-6	CASSGDRGSPLHF	TGTGCCAGCAGCGGGGACAGGGGTTCACCCCTCCACTTT
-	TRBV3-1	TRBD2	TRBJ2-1	CASSDPGLAINEQFF	TGTGCCAGCAGCGACCCGGGACTAGCAATCAATGAGCAGTTCTTC
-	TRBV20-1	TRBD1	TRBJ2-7	CSVTGTGGFEQYF	TGCAGCGTAACCGGGACAGGGGGGTTTGAGCAGTACTTC
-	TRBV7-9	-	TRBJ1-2	CASSGVGWGLYGYTF	TGTGCCAGCAGCGGGGTCGGCTGGGGGCTTTATGGCTACACCTTC
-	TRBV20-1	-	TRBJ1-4	CSARGGANEKLFF	TGCAGTGCTAGAGGGGGTGCTAATGAAAAACTGTTTTTT
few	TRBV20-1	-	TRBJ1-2	CSASSPGSANYGYTF	TGCAGTGCTAGTTCCCCGGGTTCGGCTAACTATGGCTACACCTTC
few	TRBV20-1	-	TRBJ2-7	CSASPDVPETRSYEQYF	TGCAGTGCTAGTCCCGACGTACCCGAGACGAGGTCCTACGAGCAGTACTTC
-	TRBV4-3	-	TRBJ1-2	CASSQVRISINYGYTF	TGCGCCAGCAGCCAAGTCCGGATCTCCATTAACTATGGCTACACCTTC
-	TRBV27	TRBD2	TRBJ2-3	CASSLWVAGGLGTDTQYF	TGTGCCAGCAGTTTATGGGTAGCGGGAGGACTAGGCACAGATACGCAGTATTTT
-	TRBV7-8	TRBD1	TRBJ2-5	CASSLRQGHDNEQYF	TGTGCCAGCAGCTTACGACAGGGGCACGACAATGAGCAGTACTTC
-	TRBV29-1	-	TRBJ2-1	CSVGLGNEQFF	TGCAGCGTTGGGCTGGGAAATGAGCAGTTCTTC
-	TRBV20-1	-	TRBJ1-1	CSAPRAEAFF	TGCAGTGCCCCGAGGGCTGAAGCTTTCTTT
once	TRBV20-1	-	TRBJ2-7	CSARVGPVEQYF	TGCAGTGCTAGAGTGGGGCCAGTCGAGCAGTACTTC